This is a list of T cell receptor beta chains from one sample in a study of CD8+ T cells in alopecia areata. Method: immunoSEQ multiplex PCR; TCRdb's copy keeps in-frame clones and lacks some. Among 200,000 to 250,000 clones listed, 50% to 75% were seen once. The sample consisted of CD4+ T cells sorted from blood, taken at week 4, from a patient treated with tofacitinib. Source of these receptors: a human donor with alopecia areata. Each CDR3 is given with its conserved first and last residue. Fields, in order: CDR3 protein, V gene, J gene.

cdr3_aa: CASSYSIGSGNTIYF
v_call: TRBV6-5
j_call: TRBJ1-3

cdr3_aa: CASSLIGLGQGTQYF
v_call: TRBV7-2
j_call: TRBJ2-5

cdr3_aa: CASASGPGANVLTF
v_call: TRBV19
j_call: TRBJ2-6

cdr3_aa: CSIQPQDRASGYTF
v_call: TRBV29-1
j_call: TRBJ1-2

cdr3_aa: CASTRGGLAFF
v_call: TRBV6-5
j_call: TRBJ1-1

cdr3_aa: CASSQVLGHYEQYF
v_call: TRBV4-3
j_call: TRBJ2-7

cdr3_aa: CASSAPGQNTEAFF
v_call: TRBV11-2
j_call: TRBJ1-1

cdr3_aa: CASSVMGGRAFF
v_call: TRBV6-5
j_call: TRBJ1-1

cdr3_aa: CSVFGNYGYTF
v_call: TRBV29-1
j_call: TRBJ1-2

cdr3_aa: CAWSQSMDQPQHF
v_call: TRBV30
j_call: TRBJ1-5

cdr3_aa: CASSLEGDSPLHF
v_call: TRBV5-4
j_call: TRBJ1-6

cdr3_aa: CASSRKGQGVNEQFF
v_call: TRBV6-5
j_call: TRBJ2-1

cdr3_aa: CSAQPTVNTEAFF
v_call: TRBV29-1
j_call: TRBJ1-1

cdr3_aa: CASSRLADAKNIQYF
v_call: TRBV7-9
j_call: TRBJ2-4

cdr3_aa: CASSLGQHYGYTF
v_call: TRBV5-6
j_call: TRBJ1-2

cdr3_aa: CASSPGGGIYEQYF
v_call: TRBV7-9
j_call: TRBJ2-7

cdr3_aa: CSAGEGRVETQYF
v_call: TRBV29-1
j_call: TRBJ2-5

cdr3_aa: CASSVRQGSTYGYTF
v_call: TRBV9
j_call: TRBJ1-2

cdr3_aa: CASSPRESEAFF
v_call: TRBV18
j_call: TRBJ1-1

cdr3_aa: CASSLGGLKAETQYF
v_call: TRBV5-1
j_call: TRBJ2-5

cdr3_aa: CASSPVEYNEQFF
v_call: TRBV5-1
j_call: TRBJ2-1

cdr3_aa: CASSPPIDNEQFF
v_call: TRBV18
j_call: TRBJ2-1

cdr3_aa: CASSSPTGAYNSPLHF
v_call: TRBV27
j_call: TRBJ1-6

cdr3_aa: CSAVKGAGRLGEQYF
v_call: TRBV29-1
j_call: TRBJ2-7

cdr3_aa: CASRKDPGNEKLFF
v_call: TRBV2
j_call: TRBJ1-4

cdr3_aa: CASSLGQGETQYF
v_call: TRBV7-9
j_call: TRBJ2-5

cdr3_aa: CASSLGGSSYEQYF
v_call: TRBV11-2
j_call: TRBJ2-7

cdr3_aa: CASSPNSVIKAFF
v_call: TRBV6-5
j_call: TRBJ1-1

cdr3_aa: CASSGQAGVSGEQYF
v_call: TRBV2
j_call: TRBJ2-7

cdr3_aa: CASSQLEGGRRNF
v_call: TRBV4-1
j_call: TRBJ2-7

cdr3_aa: CSVGDRRNTEAFF
v_call: TRBV29-1
j_call: TRBJ1-1

cdr3_aa: CASSLRDGETQYF
v_call: TRBV18
j_call: TRBJ2-5

cdr3_aa: CASSIVGRETQYF
v_call: TRBV19
j_call: TRBJ2-5

cdr3_aa: CASSLANTGELFF
v_call: TRBV5-5
j_call: TRBJ2-2

cdr3_aa: CASSLAGLAGGAGETQYF
v_call: TRBV5-1
j_call: TRBJ2-5

cdr3_aa: CASSLTGFSRGSPLHF
v_call: TRBV11-2
j_call: TRBJ1-6